This T cell receptor (beta chain) derives from a study of blood T cells in healthy people across ages. Study-wide points: As naive T cell percentage varied, TCR beta diversity correlated strongly with it. Researchers judged that diversity estimates from one million T cells fell short of true values. With age, beta diversity per million T cells declined roughly linearly, significantly by 35 to 40.

With regard to this clonotype: As yet, its antigen is unknown.

The CDR3 runs to 17 residues. Looked up from germline, CDR1 is MGHRA and CDR2 is YSYEKL. V lost 0 bases, J lost 3 bases, and 15 bases lay in between. Primers used in a second PCR of about 6 to 11 cycles were a sample-barcoded 5' primer and a J-beta primer mix. TCRdb processed the 5' RACE reads anew with MiXCR; each CDR3 protein has one entry. The sample includes about 1,600,000 distinct CDR3 sequences, roughly 40% seen only once; the top ten take 7.9%. With each sample, at least 5 micrograms of total RNA were extracted. This TCR was sampled from a woman aged 18-35 years in good health. Sequencing was carried out using blood. The V and J genes are TRBV4-1 and TRBJ2-1; D perhaps matches TRBD2 (7 bases). The CDR3 protein is CASSQELGGGLYNEQFF. The CDR3 DNA reads as TGCGCCAGCAGCCAAGAGCTAGGGGGGGGCCTCTACAATGAGCAGTTCTTC.